The 28 T cell receptor beta chains presented below share a single source sample, sequenced in a study of shared clonotypes between healthy human individuals. Method: immunoSEQ multiplex PCR; TCRdb's copy keeps in-frame clones and lacks some. The profile shows roughly 2 million clones, roughly 95% of them singletons. Sequenced material: naive CD4+ T cells sorted from blood. The subset denotes: CD45RA+ positively selected. The receptors derive from a man in his late teens or twenties in good health.

The chain carries TRBV18 and TRBJ1-3, with D tentatively TRBD1 (6 bases). Germline CDR1 and CDR2: KGHSH and LQKENI. The CDR3 spans 17 residues. Trimming pared 1 base from V and 7 bases from J, leaving 20 bases between. The CDR3 DNA sequence: TGTGCCAGCTCACCACTGGACAGTCCCTTTGACTGGAACACCATATATTTT. Its translation is CASSPLDSPFDWNTIYF.

The genes are TRBV6-5 and TRBJ2-1, with D tentatively TRBD1 or TRBD2 (5 bases each). Germline CDR1 is MNHEY and CDR2 is SVGAGI. The CDR3 contains 16 residues. V was trimmed by 3 bases and J by 4 bases, leaving 16 bases between them. As DNA, the CDR3 is TGTGCCAGCAGTTATTTGGCAGGGAAGCGGTACAATGAGCAGTTCTTC. Its protein product is CASSYLAGKRYNEQFF.

In the case of this clone: In the same sample, other DNA sequences code for this CDR3. The V and J genes are TRBV9 and TRBJ1-6; D is undetermined. V was clipped by 0 bases and J by 0 bases, with 4 bases between them. The CDR3 runs 15 residues. The V gene's germline CDR1 is SGDLS and CDR2 YYNGEE. The CDR3 loop reads CASSVEGSYNSPLHF. CDR3 DNA: TGTGCCAGCAGCGTAGAGGGCTCCTATAATTCACCCCTCCACTTT.

The gene calls are TRBV30 and TRBJ1-5; 9 bases match TRBD1. Germline CDR1 reads GTSNPN; CDR2 reads SVGIG (reference sequence). V was pared by 5 bases and J by 4 bases, with 0 bases of the junction left unmatched. The CDR3 contains 12 residues. CDR3 residues: CAWGTGNQPQHF. CDR3 nucleotides: TGTGCCTGGGGGACAGGGAATCAGCCCCAGCATTTT.

This clone was recorded only once. The chain couples TRBV4-3 to TRBJ2-1; 10 nucleotides match TRBD2. CDR3 size: 15 residues. V was pared by 5 bases and J by 5 bases, with 6 bases of the junction left unmatched. Looked up from germline, CDR1 is LGHNA and CDR2 is YSLEER. This CDR3 reads CASSKGLALNNEQFF. The CDR3 bases are TGCGCCAGCAGCAAGGGACTAGCGCTCAACAATGAGCAGTTCTTC.

On this clone: The identical CDR3 is also encoded by other nucleotide sequences in the sample. The V gene is TRBV5-1, the J gene TRBJ1-1; no clear D gene. V lost 4 bases, J lost 0 bases, and 10 bases lay in between. The CDR3 has 14 residues. The germline V gene encodes CDR1 SGHRS and CDR2 YFSETQ. CDR3 sequence: CASSGRSMNTEAFF. CDR3 nucleotide sequence: TGCGCCAGCAGCGGCAGAAGCATGAACACTGAAGCTTTCTTT. Using reference TRBV5-1 and TRBJ1-1 for the parts outside the CDR3, the full variable domain is KAGVTQTPRYLIKTRGQQVTLSCSPISGHRSVSWYQQTPGQGLQFLFEYFSETQRNKGNFPGRFSGRQFSNSRSEMNVSTLELGDSALYLCASSGRSMNTEAFFGQGTRLTVV.

The chain is built from TRBV7-6 and TRBJ1-1; tentative D call: TRBD1 (5 bases). CDR3 length: 14 residues. The V end lost 4 bases, the J end lost 1 base, and 10 bases lay between the germline ends. Germline V gene data show CDR1 as SGHVS and CDR2 as FNYEAQ. CDR3 in amino acids: CASSSDSGNTEAFF. The CDR3 nucleotides read TGTGCCAGCAGCTCCGACAGCGGGAACACTGAAGCTTTCTTT.

The chain combines TRBV30 with TRBJ2-5; the D gene is possibly TRBD2 (5 bases). The germline CDR1 and CDR2 sequences are GTSNPN and SVGIG (reference sequence). Trimming cost V 4 bases and J 4 bases, with 19 bases left between them. The CDR3 contains 15 residues. The CDR3 sequence is CAWNGRELGGETQYF. CDR3 nucleotide sequence: TGTGCCTGGAACGGTCGGGAACTGGGTGGAGAGACCCAGTACTTC.

The chain joins TRBV19 to TRBJ1-5, with D hard to call. The CDR3 is 14 amino acids. V gave up 6 bases and J gave up 2 bases, with 11 bases separating them. Germline lookup yields CDR1 LNHDA and CDR2 SQIVND (reference sequence). DNA for the CDR3: TGTGCCAGTAGCTTGGGAACCGGCAATCAGCCCCAGCATTTT. Translated, it gives CASSLGTGNQPQHF.

The chain is built from TRBV5-1 and TRBJ1-1; D gene ambiguous. Per germline, CDR1 SGHRS and CDR2 YFSETQ. V dropped 0 bases and J dropped 5 bases, with 17 bases sitting between them. The CDR3 extends over 16 amino acids. CDR3 protein: CASSLGYQDRETEAFF. Written as DNA, the CDR3 is TGCGCCAGCAGCTTGGGTTATCAGGATCGGGAGACTGAAGCTTTCTTT.

The chain uses TRBV7-2 and TRBJ1-2, with 7 nucleotides matching TRBD1. The V gene end was trimmed by 4 bases and the J gene end by 2 bases; junction bases not matched to a gene: 10. Germline CDR1 reads SGHTA; CDR2 reads FQGNSA. This CDR3 has 16 amino acids. CDR3 in amino acids: CASSSGGRGPNYGYTF. The DNA of the CDR3 is TGTGCCAGCAGCTCAGGGGGGCGGGGACCCAACTATGGCTACACCTTC.

This clone has just one count. The sample has other DNA sequences that encode this CDR3 too. DNA for the CDR3: TGTGCCAGCAGTTTCGACAGGGGGAACACTGAAGCTTTCTTT. This translates into CASSFDRGNTEAFF. The rearrangement uses TRBV27 and TRBJ1-1, with TRBD1 matching 8 bases. The CDR3 consists of 14 residues. Trimming removed 3 bases from V and 1 base from J; junction bases left unmatched: 1. From germline, CDR1 is MNHEY and CDR2 SMNVEV (reference sequence).

The chain has TRBV7-9 and TRBJ2-3; D perhaps matches TRBD2 (5 bases). CDR3 length: 15 amino acids. V gave up 2 bases and J gave up 1 base, with 10 bases separating them. Germline-derived CDR1 and CDR2 are SEHNR and FQNEAQ (reference sequence). The CDR3 region has the DNA TGTGCCAGCAGCTTATGGGCGGGTCGCACAGATACGCAGTATTTT. It codes for CASSLWAGRTDTQYF.

The J gene is TRBJ1-5, the V gene TRBV19; 10 nucleotides line up with TRBD1. Per germline, CDR1 LNHDA and CDR2 SQIVND (reference sequence). This CDR3 region has 16 residues. V was clipped by 5 bases and J by 2 bases; unmatched bases: 6. CDR3 amino acids: CASSGTGTGGNQPQHF. CDR3 DNA: TGTGCCAGTAGTGGCACCGGGACAGGGGGCAATCAGCCCCAGCATTTT.

V is TRBV4-1 and J is TRBJ2-1; the D is unclear. This CDR3 is built from 13 residues. Trimming took 2 bases from V and 5 from J, leaving 7 bases between them. Germline V CDR1 and CDR2: MGHRA, YSYEKL. The CDR3, as DNA: TGCGCCAGCAGCCAATCATTGAACAATGAGCAGTTCTTC. The encoded protein is CASSQSLNNEQFF.

In its sample, this clone was seen once. V gene TRBV15 combines with J gene TRBJ2-1; D is unresolved. V was clipped by 3 bases and J by 12 bases, with 15 bases between them. CDR3 length: 13 residues. Germline V gene sequence: CDR1 LNHNV, CDR2 YYDKDF (reference sequence). CDR3 nucleotides: TGTGCCACCAGCAGCGAGGTGGGGATCGGGCAGTTCTTC. Translation: CATSSEVGIGQFF.

The genes are TRBV19 and TRBJ2-3; 11 bases align to TRBD2. CDR3 length: 18 amino acids. CDR1 is LNHDA and CDR2 is SQIVND in the germline V gene (reference sequence). V was clipped by 3 bases and J by 0 bases; unmatched bases: 8. This CDR3 reads CASSMALAGVGSTDTQYF. The DNA for the CDR3 is TGTGCCAGTAGTATGGCACTAGCGGGAGTCGGTAGCACAGATACGCAGTATTTT.

The chain carries TRBV11-2 and TRBJ2-7; no firm D call. CDR3 length: 12 amino acids. Trimming left V 4 bases short and J 2 bases short, with 6 bases between. Germline loops: CDR1 SGHAT, CDR2 FQNNGV. CDR3 nucleotide sequence: TGTGCCAGCAGCTCCACGGCCTACGAGCAGTACTTC. Its translation: CASSSTAYEQYF. The whole variable domain, remainder taken from reference TRBV11-2 and TRBJ2-7, is EAGVAQSPRYKIIEKRQSVAFWCNPISGHATLYWYQQILGQGPKLLIQFQNNGVVDDSQLPKDRFSAERLKGVDSTLKIQPAKLEDSAVYLCASSSTAYEQYFGPGTRLTVT.

The chain carries TRBV9 and TRBJ2-3; 7 bases line up with TRBD1. The CDR3 consists of 16 residues. Germline CDR1 is SGDLS and CDR2 is YYNGEE. V trimming: 4 bases; J trimming: 0 bases; junction bases outside the gene matches: 8. The CDR3 loop is CASSPRQGLSTDTQYF. The CDR3 DNA reads as TGTGCCAGCAGCCCCAGACAGGGATTAAGCACAGATACGCAGTATTTT.

The chain joins TRBV19 to TRBJ2-7; D uncertain. With 4 bases removed from V and 5 bases from J, the gap between germline ends came to 6 bases. CDR1 LNHDA and CDR2 SQIVND come from the germline V gene (reference sequence). The CDR3 is 11 amino acids. CDR3 residues: CASSNWNEQYF. The CDR3 nucleotides read TGTGCCAGTAGTAATTGGAACGAGCAGTACTTC.

The chain combines TRBV2 with TRBJ2-3; D possibly uses TRBD1 or TRBD2 (5 bases each). Germline V gene lookup returns CDR1 SNHLY and CDR2 FYNNEI. The length of the CDR3 is 15 residues. The V end lost 1 base, the J end lost 4 bases, and 12 bases lay between the germline ends. CDR3 nucleotides: TGTGCCAGCAGTGAAGGTTCCCTGGGGGCAGATACGCAGTATTTT. Amino acids: CASSEGSLGADTQYF.

The chain joins TRBV2 to TRBJ2-3; possibly TRBD1 for D (5 bases). This CDR3 comprises 15 residues. CDR1 and CDR2 (germline): SNHLY, FYNNEI. Trimming stripped 1 base from V and 2 bases from J, with 10 bases between. The chain's CDR3 is CASSEGQTDTDTQYF. The CDR3 nucleotides read TGTGCCAGCAGTGAAGGACAGACAGACACAGATACGCAGTATTTT.

The V and J genes are TRBV18 and TRBJ1-1, with a possible D match to TRBD1 (6 bases). V was shortened by 3 bases and J by 5 bases, with 10 bases between the two germline ends. Germline values: CDR1 KGHSH, CDR2 LQKENI. This CDR3 has 13 amino acids. The CDR3 loop reads CASSPQGMTEAFF. The CDR3 DNA follows: TGTGCCAGCTCACCCCAGGGGATGACTGAAGCTTTCTTT.

The chain joins TRBV11-2 to TRBJ1-2; 7 bases align to TRBD1. Germline loops: CDR1 SGHAT, CDR2 FQNNGV. The V and J ends lost 6 bases and 0 bases, in that order; junction bases with no gene match: 4. This CDR3 has 14 amino acids. DNA for the CDR3: TGTGCCAGCAGGTTGACAGGGACTAACTATGGCTACACCTTC. Its translation: CASRLTGTNYGYTF.

The chain is built from TRBV7-9 and TRBJ1-1, with a tentative D call TRBD1 (6 bases). V was shortened by 7 bases and J by 1 base, with 10 bases between the two germline ends. The CDR3 contains 13 residues. CDR1 is SEHNR, CDR2 FQNEAQ, per germline (reference sequence). CDR3 sequence (DNA): TGTGCCAGCACCCCGGACAGGAACACTGAAGCTTTCTTT. Translated: CASTPDRNTEAFF.

The chain couples TRBV19 to TRBJ1-2, with 9 bases fitting TRBD1. CDR1 is LNHDA and CDR2 is SQIVND in the germline V gene (reference sequence). The V gene end was trimmed by 5 bases and the J gene end by 2 bases; junction bases not matched to a gene: 3. This CDR3 comprises 14 residues. This CDR3 is CASSLGQGNYGYTF. DNA of the CDR3: TGTGCCAGTAGTCTAGGACAGGGGAACTATGGCTACACCTTC.

The genes are TRBV6-1 and TRBJ2-7; D gene ambiguous. Germline CDR1 reads MNHNS; CDR2 reads SASEGT. The V gene lost 4 bases and the J gene lost 3 bases, with 16 bases spanning the gap. The CDR3 loop spans 15 amino acids. The CDR3 DNA reads TGTGCCAGCAGTGGGCCCTTGGTTAAGGTCTACGAGCAGTACTTC. Amino acid sequence: CASSGPLVKVYEQYF.

This clone was observed a single time. This same CDR3 is encoded by further DNA sequences in the sample. The J gene is TRBJ2-7, the V gene TRBV20-1; D not resolved. This CDR3 spans 11 amino acids. V was cut by 7 bases and J by 0 bases, with 7 bases left in between. Germline CDR1 is DFQATT and CDR2 is SNEGSKA (reference sequence). CDR3 nucleotide sequence: TGCAGTGTCCCGAGCTCCTACGAGCAGTACTTC. Protein sequence: CSVPSSYEQYF.